The 15 T cell receptor beta chains below all came from one sample that was sequenced in a study of cytomegalovirus exposure and HLA in healthy donors. 60 Vbeta and 13 Jbeta primers were used in PCR. Repertoires were generated with immunoSEQ multiplex PCR, while TCRdb's copy carries only in-frame clones and drops some. There are 90,000 to 120,000 clones in the sample; roughly 80% occur only once, and less than 3% lies in the top ten. The sample was PBMCs. Every receptor here comes from a man younger than 45 in good health and CMV-seropositive.

This chain links TRBV19 with TRBJ1-4, with D hard to call. Germline V CDR1 and CDR2: LNHDA, SQIVND (reference sequence). V lost 5 bases to trimming and J lost 12 bases, with 16 bases between them. The CDR3 is made up of 13 amino acids. Here the CDR3 DNA reads TGTGCCAGTAGTTTAGGACGGCCTGGAGAACTGTTTTTT. This gives the protein CASSLGRPGELFF.

The chain carries TRBV4-1 and TRBJ1-2; 9 positions agree with TRBD1. CDR1 and CDR2 from the germline V gene are MGHRA and YSYEKL. The CDR3 extends over 14 amino acids. With 4 bases clipped from V and 6 bases from J, the junction kept 6 bases outside the gene matches. CDR3 sequence reads: CASSPTGTGHGYTF. Written as DNA, the CDR3 is TGCGCCAGCAGCCCCACCGGGACAGGGCATGGCTACACCTTC.

This clone has a handful of counts. The V and J genes are TRBV19 and TRBJ2-2; D may be TRBD2 (5 bases). This CDR3 is 14 amino acids long. The germline CDR1 and CDR2 sequences are LNHDA and SQIVND (reference sequence). V lost 0 bases to trimming and J lost 4 bases, with 6 bases between them. The CDR3 DNA is TGTGCCAGTAGTATAGAAGGAGGCACCGGGGAGCTGTTTTTT. Protein product: CASSIEGGTGELFF. Filled out from reference TRBV19 and TRBJ2-2, the complete variable domain reads DGGITQSPKYLFRKEGQNVTLSCEQNLNHDAMYWYRQDPGQGLRLIYYSQIVNDFQKGDIAEGYSVSREKKESFPLTVTSAQKNPTAFYLCASSIEGGTGELFFGEGSRLTVL.

The chain uses TRBV5-4 and TRBJ2-7; D possibly corresponds to TRBD1 (5 bases). This CDR3 is built from 15 residues. Germline V gives CDR1 SGHNT, CDR2 YYREEE (reference sequence). V was shortened by 4 bases and J by 0 bases, with 14 bases between the two germline ends. The CDR3 loop is CASSTLLTASYEQYF. CDR3 in DNA: TGTGCCAGCAGCACACTTTTGACAGCCTCCTACGAGCAGTACTTC.

The rearrangement uses TRBV10-1 and TRBJ2-2; D may be TRBD2 (5 bases). Per germline, CDR1 WNHNN and CDR2 SYGVQD (reference sequence). The ends were cut back, 11 bases at V and 7 bases at J, with 17 bases in the middle. This CDR3 is 13 amino acids long. DNA of the CDR3: TGCGCCGGCCCCCGGGCCGGGATCGGGGAGCTGTTTTTT. Protein product: CAGPRAGIGELFF.

The chain employs TRBV19 and TRBJ2-7; 9 nucleotides match TRBD1. Germline CDR1 reads LNHDA; CDR2 reads SQIVND (reference sequence). The CDR3 totals 14 residues. V trimming: 9 bases; J trimming: 5 bases; junction bases outside the gene matches: 11. This CDR3 is CASQNRGRNNEQYF. CDR3 nucleotide sequence: TGTGCCAGCCAGAACAGGGGGCGGAACAACGAGCAGTACTTC.

CDR3: CASRGEGQGLNIYEQYF. CDR3 sequence (DNA): TGTGCCAGCAGGGGGGAGGGACAGGGCCTGAATATCTACGAGCAGTACTTC. The V and J genes are TRBV7-8 and TRBJ2-7; 9 nucleotides line up with TRBD1. Looked up from germline, CDR1 is SGHVS and CDR2 is FQNEAQ. The CDR3 has 17 residues. V shed 6 bases and J 3 bases; nucleotides not matched to a gene: 15.

The chain uses TRBV19 and TRBJ2-3; TRBD1 aligns across 7 bases. V lost 4 bases and J lost 2; bases outside the gene matches: 6. Germline CDR1 and CDR2: LNHDA and SQIVND (reference sequence). The CDR3 contains 15 residues. CDR3 amino acids: CASSTDRQNTDTQYF. The CDR3 DNA is TGTGCCAGTAGTACGGACAGGCAAAACACAGATACGCAGTATTTT.

CDR3 sequence (DNA): TGCGCCAGCAGTGAGTTGGACAGGAGGCAGTATTTT. Its translation: CASSELDRRQYF. The rearrangement links TRBV10-2 to TRBJ2-3; TRBD1 agrees at 7 bases. The trim removed 1 base at V and 11 bases at J, leaving 3 bases unmatched. This CDR3 spans 12 amino acids. Germline values: CDR1 WSHSY, CDR2 SAAADI.

This clone was detected only a few times. CDR3 in amino acids: CAWGREHSLTYGYTF. In DNA, the CDR3 is TGTGCCTGGGGGAGGGAGCACAGTCTCACTTATGGCTACACCTTC. This chain joins TRBV30 and TRBJ1-2; D ambiguous. The CDR3 loop spans 15 amino acids. The V end was cut by 5 bases, the J end by 5 bases, with 21 bases between. Germline V gene sequence: CDR1 GTSNPN, CDR2 SVGIG (reference sequence). Variable domain in full (rest from reference TRBV30 and TRBJ1-2): SQTIHQWPATLVQPVGSPLSLECTVEGTSNPNLYWYRQAAGRGLQLLFYSVGIGQISSEVPQNLSASRPQDRQFILSSKKLLLSDSGFYLCAWGREHSLTYGYTFGSGTRLTVV.

This clone was seen a handful of times. The rearrangement joins TRBV11-3 to TRBJ1-1; D gene unclear. The V end lost 5 bases, the J end lost 1 base, and 14 bases lay between the germline ends. This CDR3 is built from 15 residues. Germline CDR1 is SGHNT and CDR2 is YENEEA. CDR3 amino acids: CASSPSVAGNTEAFF. The DNA of the CDR3 is TGTGCCAGCAGCCCCTCGGTCGCAGGGAACACTGAAGCTTTCTTT.

The V and J genes are TRBV7-3 and TRBJ1-1, with TRBD1 as a possible D gene (6 bases). V lost 1 base and J 4 bases, leaving 10 bases between the germline ends. This CDR3 is 14 amino acids long. From germline, CDR1 is SGHTA and CDR2 FQGTGA. CDR3 coding DNA: TGTGCCAGCAGCTTAAGAGGGGGGGGCACTGAAGCTTTCTTT. This codes for CASSLRGGGTEAFF. Full variable domain (missing parts from reference TRBV7-3 and TRBJ1-1): GAGVSQTPSNKVTEKGKYVELRCDPISGHTALYWYRQSLGQGPEFLIYFQGTGAADDSGLPNDRFFAVRPEGSVSTLKIQRTERGDSAVYLCASSLRGGGTEAFFGQGTRLTVV.

This chain joins TRBV7-2 and TRBJ1-4; TRBD1 aligns across 8 bases. This CDR3 has 15 amino acids. Germline V gene sequence: CDR1 SGHTA, CDR2 FQGNSA. Trimming cost V 6 bases and J 2 bases; bases outside gene matches: 5. CDR3 nucleotides: TGTGCCAGCAGGACCCAGGGGGCGACTAATGAAAAACTGTTTTTT. Its protein is CASRTQGATNEKLFF.

The V call is TRBV7-8, the J call TRBJ2-2; D might be TRBD2 (6 bases). Deletions cut 0 bases from V and 5 bases from J, with 16 bases between. The V gene's germline CDR1 is SGHVS and CDR2 FQNEAQ. CDR3 length: 17 amino acids. The CDR3 is CASSLADLAPKTGELFF. DNA of the CDR3: TGTGCCAGCAGCTTAGCGGATCTAGCGCCCAAAACCGGGGAGCTGTTTTTT. The full variable domain, rest sourced from reference TRBV7-8 and TRBJ2-2, is GAGVSQSPRYKVAKRGQDVALRCDPISGHVSLFWYQQALGQGPEFLTYFQNEAQLDKSGLPSDRFFAERPEGSVSTLKIQRTQQEDSAVYLCASSLADLAPKTGELFFGEGSRLTVL.

V usage is TRBV5-1 and J usage is TRBJ2-3; D perhaps matches TRBD1 (5 bases). The germline V gene has CDR1 SGHRS and CDR2 YFSETQ. CDR3 length: 15 amino acids. Deletions cut 4 bases from V and 3 bases from J, with 15 bases between. CDR3 in amino acids: CASSRNRQITDTQYF. The CDR3 DNA is TGCGCCAGCAGCCGAAACCGACAGATTACAGATACGCAGTATTTT.